Following are 24 T cell receptor beta chains from one sample sequenced in a study of T-cell reconstitution after alpha-beta-depleted transplantation in children (dated by TCRdb to the mid-2010s). The method was PCR. The reads were generated on an Illumina HiSeq 2500. To normalize quantification of the TCRbeta repertoire, the TCR libraries were built with molecular barcoding that relied on unique molecular identifiers. Clones were called with MiXCR by TCRdb after fastp trimmed the public reads at Q25, and only in-frame beta chains were retained. Entries are consolidated by CDR3 protein sequence, retaining the most common genes and DNA. For this sample there are about half a million distinct CDR3 sequences; 9.5% to 15% appear just once. The ten top clones hold around 5.6% of the sample. This sample comprised PBMCs from the stem cell graft donor, obtained from the stem cell graft. The origin of the receptors is a human donor who donated a stem cell graft to a child with combined immunodeficiency.

This clonotype came up many times. CDR3 protein: CASSLGTGFAGELFF. The DNA for the CDR3 is TGTGCCAGCAGTTTAGGGACAGGGTTCGCCGGGGAGCTGTTTTTT. V is TRBV12-3 or TRBV12-4 and J is TRBJ2-2; TRBD1 agrees at 8 bases. The CDR3 extends over 15 amino acids. With V trimmed by 1 base and J by 6 bases, 4 bases remained unmatched.

This clonotype showed up just a few times. The gene calls are TRBV20-1 and TRBJ2-4, with TRBD1 matching over 9 bases. V dropped 0 bases and J dropped 9; count of bases not matched to a gene: 15. The CDR3 consists of 17 residues. The germline V gene has CDR1 DFQATT and CDR2 SNEGSKA (reference sequence). Here the CDR3 DNA reads TGCAGTGCTAGAGACAGAGTACAGGGGGCTCATAGTACCATTCAGTACTTC. This encodes CSARDRVQGAHSTIQYF.

The V and J genes are TRBV20-1 and TRBJ2-1; weak D call: TRBD2 (5 bases). Germline CDR1 reads DFQATT; CDR2 reads SNEGSKA (reference sequence). The CDR3 contains 14 residues. The CDR3 DNA sequence: TGCAGCTGCAATCCGGGGAGCTCCTACAATGAGCAGTTCTTC. Protein: CSCNPGSSYNEQFF.

There are a few counts of this clonotype. As DNA, the CDR3 is TGCAGTGCTTCGGGACTAGCGGGCAACAATGAGCAGTTCTTC. Translating gives CSASGLAGNNEQFF. The chain employs TRBV20-1 and TRBJ2-1, with 12 bases fitting TRBD2. Germline V gene sequence: CDR1 DFQATT, CDR2 SNEGSKA (reference sequence). Unmatched junction bases numbered 4, after V lost 5 bases and J lost 5 bases. The CDR3 is 14 residues long.

V and J are TRBV5-1 and TRBJ1-6, with TRBD1 identical over 9 bases. Germline V CDR1 and CDR2: SGHRS, YFSETQ. This CDR3 has 17 residues. V was pared by 4 bases and J by 5 bases, with 10 bases of the junction left unmatched. The CDR3 sequence: CASSPAGTGPDNSPLHF. The CDR3, as DNA: TGCGCCAGCAGCCCCGCCGGGACAGGGCCCGATAATTCACCCCTCCACTTT.

The rearrangement links TRBV7-3 to TRBJ1-6; 12 bases map to TRBD1. This CDR3 region has 20 residues. Germline CDR1 and CDR2: SGHTA and FQGTGA. V was pared by 1 base and J by 0 bases, with 7 bases of the junction left unmatched. CDR3 amino acids: CASSLRGTGGGSSYNSPLHF. CDR3 DNA sequence: TGTGCCAGCAGCTTAAGGGGGACAGGGGGCGGAAGCTCCTATAATTCACCCCTCCACTTT. Supplemented by reference TRBV7-3 and TRBJ1-6, the full variable domain reads GAGVSQTPSNKVTEKGKYVELRCDPISGHTALYWYRQSLGQGPEFLIYFQGTGAADDSGLPNDRFFAVRPEGSVSTLKIQRTERGDSAVYLCASSLRGTGGGSSYNSPLHFGNGTRLTVT.

V and J are TRBV5-1 and TRBJ2-1; the D gene is possibly TRBD1 (6 bases). The CDR3 runs to 15 residues. Between the trimmed V and J ends, which lost 2 bases and 7 bases, there was a span of 16 bases. Germline CDR1 and CDR2: SGHRS and YFSETQ. For the CDR3, the DNA is TGCGCCAGCAGCTTATGGTCAGGGGTGGAGAATGAGCAGTTCTTC. It yields the protein CASSLWSGVENEQFF.

V and J are TRBV20-1 and TRBJ1-4, with 8 bases matching TRBD1. With V trimmed by 6 bases and J by 6 bases, 9 bases remained unmatched. Germline CDR1 and CDR2: DFQATT and SNEGSKA (reference sequence). This CDR3 spans 14 amino acids. The CDR3 DNA reads as TGCAGTGCCATATCAGGGGGCTTCGATGAAAAACTGTTTTTT. Its protein product is CSAISGGFDEKLFF.

This clonotype was observed at least ten times. The V and J genes are TRBV7-9 and TRBJ2-7; D unclear. In germline, CDR1 is SEHNR, CDR2 FQNEAQ (reference sequence). V was cut by 4 bases and J by 0 bases, with 10 bases left in between. This CDR3 has 14 amino acids. This chain's CDR3 is CASSSPGSSYEQYF. The DNA of the CDR3 is TGTGCCAGCAGCTCGCCCGGAAGCTCCTACGAGCAGTACTTC.

The rearrangement links TRBV28 to TRBJ2-7; D uncertain. Germline-derived CDR1 and CDR2 are MDHEN and SYDVKM. Deletions cut 1 base from V and 4 bases from J, with 17 bases between. This CDR3 is built from 16 residues. The CDR3 DNA is TGTGCCAGCAGTTTATCTCCCGACTTTAGGCTATACGAGCAGTACTTC. Translation gives CASSLSPDFRLYEQYF.

There are many counts of this clonotype. The rearrangement joins TRBV27 to TRBJ1-1; tentatively, D is TRBD1 (5 bases). The CDR3 contains 14 residues. V gave up 3 bases and J gave up 4 bases, with 12 bases separating them. Germline V gene lookup returns CDR1 MNHEY and CDR2 SMNVEV (reference sequence). The CDR3 protein is CASSLQGIITEAFF. CDR3 in DNA: TGTGCCAGCAGTTTGCAGGGAATCATCACTGAAGCTTTCTTT.

This clonotype was detected ten times or more. The gene calls are TRBV9 and TRBJ1-2; D unclear. The CDR3 is made up of 13 amino acids. In germline, CDR1 is SGDLS, CDR2 YYNGEE. V lost 3 bases to trimming and J lost 7 bases, with 13 bases between them. The CDR3 here is CASSAQQRSGYTF. CDR3 DNA sequence: TGTGCCAGCAGCGCCCAGCAGAGAAGTGGCTACACCTTC.

The chain combines TRBV7-2 with TRBJ2-2; D possibly uses TRBD1 or TRBD2 (5 bases each). V was cut by 8 bases and J by 0 bases, with 10 bases left in between. Looked up from germline, CDR1 is SGHTA and CDR2 is FQGNSA. CDR3 length equals 14 residues. CDR3 sequence: CASFPGPNTGELFF. The CDR3 DNA reads as TGTGCCAGCTTTCCGGGACCGAACACCGGGGAGCTGTTTTTT.

The chain is built from TRBV11-2 and TRBJ1-1, with 7 bases matching TRBD1. V was pared by 3 bases and J by 1 base, with 14 bases of the junction left unmatched. Germline loops: CDR1 SGHAT, CDR2 FQNNGV. The CDR3 loop spans 18 amino acids. CDR3 in DNA: TGTGCCAGCAGCTTCCCGTTGACAGGGCCCCGGCGGAACACTGAAGCTTTCTTT. It yields the protein CASSFPLTGPRRNTEAFF. Combining the CDR3 with reference TRBV11-2 and TRBJ1-1 gives the whole variable domain EAGVAQSPRYKIIEKRQSVAFWCNPISGHATLYWYQQILGQGPKLLIQFQNNGVVDDSQLPKDRFSAERLKGVDSTLKIQPAKLEDSAVYLCASSFPLTGPRRNTEAFFGQGTRLTVV.

This rearrangement joins TRBV25-1 to TRBJ2-1; 9 nucleotides line up with TRBD1. Per the germline V gene, CDR1 is MGHDK and CDR2 is SYGVNS. V lost 6 bases to trimming and J lost 7 bases; unmatched junction nucleotides: 10. This CDR3 has 15 amino acids. The CDR3 protein is CASSGRGQGWNEQFF. Here the CDR3 DNA reads TGTGCCAGCAGCGGAAGGGGACAGGGATGGAATGAGCAGTTCTTC.

The chain employs TRBV27 and TRBJ1-1; D is unclear. Per germline, CDR1 MNHEY and CDR2 SMNVEV (reference sequence). This CDR3 is built from 14 residues. V shed 8 bases and J shed 1 base, with 14 bases lying between them. CDR3 coding DNA: TGTGCCAGCGCCATAGAGCTGGGGAACACTGAAGCTTTCTTT. As protein: CASAIELGNTEAFF.

This clonotype was seen a few times. The chain employs TRBV7-2 and TRBJ2-1, with a weak D call TRBD2 (6 bases). V shed 2 bases and J shed 1 base, with 12 bases lying between them. This CDR3 is 16 amino acids long. Germline V gives CDR1 SGHTA, CDR2 FQGNSA. The CDR3 here is CASSLIGAGSYNEQFF. In DNA, the CDR3 is TGTGCCAGCAGCTTAATTGGGGCGGGGTCCTACAATGAGCAGTTCTTC.

The chain has TRBV7-9 and TRBJ1-4, with D unresolved. Germline V gene lookup returns CDR1 SEHNR and CDR2 FQNEAQ (reference sequence). The CDR3 totals 11 residues. V lost 5 bases and J 8 bases, leaving 6 bases between the germline ends. The CDR3 loop reads CASSAEEKLFF. The DNA for the CDR3 is TGTGCCAGCAGCGCCGAAGAAAAACTGTTTTTT.

V usage is TRBV29-1 and J usage is TRBJ2-7; 7 nucleotides align to TRBD2. The junction had 15 bases not matched to a gene; V was cut back by 7 bases and J by 6 bases. Germline V gene data show CDR1 as SQVTM and CDR2 as ANQGSEA. The CDR3 is made up of 14 amino acids. This CDR3 reads CSASGPRGVREQYF. CDR3 bases: TGCAGCGCATCCGGGCCCCGGGGGGTACGCGAGCAGTACTTC.

This chain connects TRBV27 to TRBJ2-1; tentative D call: TRBD2 (7 bases). Germline V CDR1 and CDR2: MNHEY, SMNVEV (reference sequence). This CDR3 spans 17 amino acids. V lost 3 bases and J lost 0, with 15 bases in between. The CDR3 sequence: CASSFLGGGSSYNEQFF. Here the CDR3 DNA reads TGTGCCAGCAGTTTCTTAGGGGGAGGGAGCTCCTACAATGAGCAGTTCTTC.

In its sample, this clonotype was seen a few times. This chain connects TRBV3-1 to TRBJ2-7; D is perhaps TRBD2 (5 bases). V dropped 0 bases and J dropped 3 bases, with 12 bases sitting between them. Germline assignment: CDR1 LGHDT and CDR2 YNNKEL (reference sequence). The CDR3 is 15 amino acids. The CDR3 sequence: CASSQEVGGLYEQYF. DNA for the CDR3: TGTGCCAGCAGCCAAGAAGTCGGCGGACTCTACGAGCAGTACTTC.

This clonotype was seen many times. The chain joins TRBV12-3 or TRBV12-4 to TRBJ2-3, with a weak D call TRBD2 (6 bases). The V end lost 2 bases, the J end lost 1 base, and 10 bases lay between the germline ends. The CDR3 has 15 residues. The CDR3 DNA follows: TGTGCCAGCAGTTTACTTCCTAGCGGCACAGATACGCAGTATTTT. It codes for CASSLLPSGTDTQYF.

This clonotype was counted many times. J is TRBJ2-1 and V is TRBV10-3, with 8 positions matching TRBD2. The J segment lost 3 bases and the V segment lost 2 bases, leaving 3 bases of the junction unmatched. The CDR3 covers 15 residues. Looked up from germline, CDR1 is ENHRY and CDR2 is SYGVKD. CDR3 loop: CAISEGTSFYNEQFF. The CDR3, as DNA: TGTGCCATCAGTGAGGGGACTAGTTTCTACAATGAGCAGTTCTTC.

This clonotype was seen a few times. The V call is TRBV5-1, the J call TRBJ2-5; D possibly corresponds to TRBD1 (6 bases). This CDR3 is built from 15 residues. The ends were cut back, 4 bases at V and 2 bases at J, with 15 bases in the middle. Germline CDR1 and CDR2: SGHRS and YFSETQ. DNA of the CDR3: TGCGCCAGCAGCCAGATGACAGGTGCTCAAGAGACCCAGTACTTC. This codes for CASSQMTGAQETQYF. The full variable domain, with the rest looked up from reference TRBV5-1 and TRBJ2-5, is KAGVTQTPRYLIKTRGQQVTLSCSPISGHRSVSWYQQTPGQGLQFLFEYFSETQRNKGNFPGRFSGRQFSNSRSEMNVSTLELGDSALYLCASSQMTGAQETQYFGPGTRLLVL.